This section outlines one T cell receptor beta chain sequence together with its context. Its antigen remains unknown. The junction differs from germline at one of its ends, possibly a read error. The germline gives CDR1 SQVTM, CDR2 ANQGSEA. The CDR3 is made up of 12 amino acids. This specimen comes from a study of cytomegalovirus exposure and HLA in healthy donors. Turning to the study itself: Among around 180 million T cells, an earlier analysis found roughly 100 million unique TCR beta sequences. General study findings and limits: When the data were analyzed later, several of the most significant clusters appeared to be linked to common viral pathogens.

PCR amplification relied on 60 Vbeta primers (plus 13 Jbeta primers). Profiling relied on immunoSEQ multiplex PCR, and the TCRdb table lists in-frame clones only, not all of them. Among 130,000 or so clones listed, 60% to 85% were seen once. The sample was PBMCs. This TCR derives from a woman aged 18-35 years in good health and CMV-seronegative. The V call is TRBV29-1, the J call TRBJ2-1, with 12 bases that match TRBD2. DNA of the CDR3: TGCAGCGTTGAACTAGCGGGAGGGGTTTGGCTCTTC. Translation gives CSVELAGGVWLF.